A selection of T cell receptor beta chains follows, all from one sample in a study of cytomegalovirus exposure and HLA in healthy donors. The assay was immunoSEQ multiplex PCR, and TCRdb's table has in-frame clones only and misses some. The sample includes roughly 34,000 clones, about 80% of them seen just once. The sequencing input was PBMCs. These receptors came from a male donor in good health and CMV-seronegative. The CDR3 runs from the conserved cysteine through the conserved F or W. The D gene is left open where the match is weak. Size values are once, few and many counts, or a class for expanded clones, and some rows have none.

j_call d_call clone_size v_call cdr3_nt cdr3_aa
TRBJ2-2 TRBD2 NA TRBV19 TGTGCCAGTAGTCCCATAGGTAGCGGGGGTACCACCGGGGAGCTGTTTTTT CASSPIGSGGTTGELFF
TRBJ2-5 TRBD2 NA TRBV19 TGTGCCAGTAGTATAGGGGGGGGTGGGGAGACCCAGTACTTC CASSIGGGGETQYF
TRBJ2-6 TRBD1 NA TRBV7-6 TGTGCCAGCAGCTTAGTTTCATGGACAGGGGAACCCGGGGCCAACGTCCTGACTTTC CASSLVSWTGEPGANVLTF
TRBJ1-1 TRBD1 NA TRBV5-1 TGCGCCAGCAGCTTGTATCTCCCAGGGCAGGGGGTTACCGAAGCTTTCTTT CASSLYLPGQGVTEAFF
TRBJ2-7 TRBD2 NA TRBV6-1 TGTGCCAGCCAACGGGGGGGTTACGAGCAGTACTTC CASQRGGYEQYF
TRBJ1-2 NA few TRBV5-6 TGTGCCAGCAGCCAGCGACAGAGAGACTATGGCTACACCTTC CASSQRQRDYGYTF
TRBJ1-2 NA NA TRBV5-1 TGCGCCAGCAGCTCACAGGGCTATGTCAGCTACACCTTC CASSSQGYVSYTF
TRBJ1-1 NA NA TRBV27 TGTGCCAGCATCCCCAAAGAGGACACTGAAGCTTTCTTT CASIPKEDTEAFF
TRBJ2-5 TRBD2 NA TRBV5-1 TGCGCCAGCAGCTCGCCTCGAGGGCGGGGGGGCGGAGAGACCCAGTACTTC CASSSPRGRGGGETQYF
TRBJ2-7 TRBD2 NA TRBV2 TGTGCCAGCAGTGAGAGGAGTCGGGGAGGGTCCGAGCAGTACTTC CASSERSRGGSEQYF
TRBJ1-1 TRBD1 few TRBV5-7 TGTGCCAGCAGCCCCGGGACAGGGATCGCCACTGAAGCTTTCTTT CASSPGTGIATEAFF
TRBJ2-5 NA few TRBV13 NA CASSFGQGYQETQYF
TRBJ2-3 NA NA TRBV29-1 TGCAGCGTTGACCACAGGGTCAGCACAGATACGCAGTATTTT CSVDHRVSTDTQYF
TRBJ2-7 NA NA TRBV5-6 TGTGCCAGCAGCTTGGCCTACTACGAGCAGTACTTC CASSLAYYEQYF
TRBJ2-5 NA NA TRBV5-1 TGCGCCAGCAGTCAGGGTTACCAAGAGACCCAGTACTTC CASSQGYQETQYF
TRBJ2-5 NA NA TRBV9 TGTGCCAGCAGCGTAGGAGCCCACTCGCAGGCCCAAGAGACCCAGTACTTC CASSVGAHSQAQETQYF
TRBJ1-1 NA NA TRBV4-2 TGTGCCAGCAGCCAAGATTGGGAGGGAAACACTGAAGCTTTCTTT CASSQDWEGNTEAFF
TRBJ2-5 TRBD2 NA TRBV2 TGTGCCAGCAGCCTCGGGACTAGCGGGAGGCAAGAGACCCAGTACTTC CASSLGTSGRQETQYF
TRBJ1-5 NA few TRBV6-5 TGTGCCAGCAGTCGAACGACGGGTTTGAATCAGCCCCAGCATTTT CASSRTTGLNQPQHF
TRBJ1-6 NA NA TRBV7-3 TGTGCCAGCAGCCTACAGGCCGAAGGGGCACCCCTCCACTTT CASSLQAEGAPLHF
TRBJ1-2 NA NA TRBV2 TGTGCCAGCAGTGAAGCGCGGGGGCGAAGCTATGGCTACACCTTC CASSEARGRSYGYTF
TRBJ1-5 NA NA TRBV2 TGTGCCAGCACGCATTATGAGACAGGAGGTCGTCAGCCCCAGCATTTT CASTHYETGGRQPQHF
TRBJ2-7 TRBD1 few TRBV5-1 TGCGCCAGCAGCTTGGGACAGGGAGCCTACGAGCAGTACTTC CASSLGQGAYEQYF
TRBJ2-3 TRBD2 NA TRBV9 TGTGCCAGCAGCGTACGGGGGGATGAAGATACGCAGTATTTT CASSVRGDEDTQYF
TRBJ2-5 NA NA TRBV15 TGTGCCACCAGCGAACGGACTGCCTGGGTGACCCAGTACTTC CATSERTAWVTQYF
TRBJ2-5 NA NA TRBV6-1 TGTGCCAGCAGTACGGTTCGGGAAATCCAAGAGACCCAGTACTTC CASSTVREIQETQYF
TRBJ2-2 TRBD1 NA TRBV5-5 TGTGCCAGCAGCTTGGAGACAGGGATTTACACCGGGGAGCTGTTTTTT CASSLETGIYTGELFF
TRBJ2-2 TRBD1 once TRBV4-1 TGCGCCAGCAGCCCCGGACAGGGCGCCACCGGGGAGCTGTTTTTT CASSPGQGATGELFF
TRBJ1-5 TRBD1 NA TRBV6-6 TGTGCCAGCAGCCCCGGGACAGTAGGCAATCAGCCCCAGCATTTT CASSPGTVGNQPQHF
TRBJ2-7 TRBD2 few TRBV5-6 TGTGCCAGCAGCTTACTAGCGGGGTACGAGCAGTACTTC CASSLLAGYEQYF
TRBJ1-5 NA NA TRBV30 TGTGCCTGGAGTGTAAGTGGCCTTCAGCCCCAGCATTTT CAWSVSGLQPQHF
TRBJ1-1 TRBD1 once TRBV5-1 TGCGCCAGCAGCTTACAGGGGAGCACTGAAGCTTTCTTT CASSLQGSTEAFF
TRBJ1-6 NA NA TRBV4-2 TGTGCCAGCAGCCAAAACCGGGACAACAGCTATAATTCACCCCTCCACTTT CASSQNRDNSYNSPLHF
TRBJ1-2 NA NA TRBV7-2 TGTGCCAGCAGCTCCGACAGTTCTTATGGCTACACCTTC CASSSDSSYGYTF
TRBJ1-2 TRBD1 NA TRBV6-4 TGTGCCAGCAGACCTTCACAGGGGGCGACTAACTATGGCTACACCTTC CASRPSQGATNYGYTF